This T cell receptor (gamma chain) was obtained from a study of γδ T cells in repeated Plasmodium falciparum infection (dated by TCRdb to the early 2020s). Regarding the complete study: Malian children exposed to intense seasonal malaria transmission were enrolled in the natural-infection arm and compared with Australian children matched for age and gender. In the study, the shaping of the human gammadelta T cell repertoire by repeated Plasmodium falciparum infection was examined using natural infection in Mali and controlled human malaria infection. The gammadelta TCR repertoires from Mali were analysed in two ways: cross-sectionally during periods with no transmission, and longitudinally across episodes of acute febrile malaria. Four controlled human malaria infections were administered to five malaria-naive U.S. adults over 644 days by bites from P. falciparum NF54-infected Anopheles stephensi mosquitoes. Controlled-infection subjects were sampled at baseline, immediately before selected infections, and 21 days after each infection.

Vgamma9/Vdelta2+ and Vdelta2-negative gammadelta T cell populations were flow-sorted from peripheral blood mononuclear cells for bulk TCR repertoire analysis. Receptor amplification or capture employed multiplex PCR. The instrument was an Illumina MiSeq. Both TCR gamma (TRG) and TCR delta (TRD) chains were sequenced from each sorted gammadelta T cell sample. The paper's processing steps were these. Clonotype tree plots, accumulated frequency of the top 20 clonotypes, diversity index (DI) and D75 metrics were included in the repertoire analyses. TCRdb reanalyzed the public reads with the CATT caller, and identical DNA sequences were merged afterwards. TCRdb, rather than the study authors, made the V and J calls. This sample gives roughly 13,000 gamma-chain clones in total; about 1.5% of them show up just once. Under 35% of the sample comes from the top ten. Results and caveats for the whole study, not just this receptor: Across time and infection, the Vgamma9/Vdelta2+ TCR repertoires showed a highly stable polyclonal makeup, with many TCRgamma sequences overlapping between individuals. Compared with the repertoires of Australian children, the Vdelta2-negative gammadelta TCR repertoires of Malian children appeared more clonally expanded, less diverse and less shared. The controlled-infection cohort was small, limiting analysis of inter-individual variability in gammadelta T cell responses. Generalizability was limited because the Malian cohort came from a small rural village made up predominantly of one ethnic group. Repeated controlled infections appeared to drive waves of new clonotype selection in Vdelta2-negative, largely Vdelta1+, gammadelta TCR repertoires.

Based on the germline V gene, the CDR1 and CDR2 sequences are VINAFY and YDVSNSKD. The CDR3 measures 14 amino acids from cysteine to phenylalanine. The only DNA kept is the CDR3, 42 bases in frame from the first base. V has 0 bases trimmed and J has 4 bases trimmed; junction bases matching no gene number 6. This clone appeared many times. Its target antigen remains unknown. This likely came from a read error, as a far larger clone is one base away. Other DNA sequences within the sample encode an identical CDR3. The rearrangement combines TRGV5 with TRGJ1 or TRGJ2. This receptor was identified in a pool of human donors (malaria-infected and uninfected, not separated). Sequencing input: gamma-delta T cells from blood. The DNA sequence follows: TGTGCCACCTGGGACAGGCCAGGCTATTATAAGAAACTCTTT. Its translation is CATWDRPGYYKKLF.